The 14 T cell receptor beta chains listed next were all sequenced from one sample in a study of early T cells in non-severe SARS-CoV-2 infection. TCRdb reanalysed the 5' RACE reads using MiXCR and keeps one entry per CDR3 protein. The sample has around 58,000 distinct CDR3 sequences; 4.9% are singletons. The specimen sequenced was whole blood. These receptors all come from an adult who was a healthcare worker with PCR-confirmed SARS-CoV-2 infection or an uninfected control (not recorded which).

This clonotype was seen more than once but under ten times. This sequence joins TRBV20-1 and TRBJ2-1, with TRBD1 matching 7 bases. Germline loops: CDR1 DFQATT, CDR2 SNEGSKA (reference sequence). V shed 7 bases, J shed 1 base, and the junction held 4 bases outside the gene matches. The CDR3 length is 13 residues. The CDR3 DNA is TGCAGTGTTGACAGGGATTCCTACAATGAGCAGTTCTTC. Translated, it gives CSVDRDSYNEQFF.

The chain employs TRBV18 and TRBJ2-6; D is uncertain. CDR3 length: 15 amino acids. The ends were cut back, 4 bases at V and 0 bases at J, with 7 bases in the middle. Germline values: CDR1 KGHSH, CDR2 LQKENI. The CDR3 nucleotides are TGTGCCAGCTCACAACAGACCTCTGGGGCCAACGTCCTGACTTTC. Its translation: CASSQQTSGANVLTF.

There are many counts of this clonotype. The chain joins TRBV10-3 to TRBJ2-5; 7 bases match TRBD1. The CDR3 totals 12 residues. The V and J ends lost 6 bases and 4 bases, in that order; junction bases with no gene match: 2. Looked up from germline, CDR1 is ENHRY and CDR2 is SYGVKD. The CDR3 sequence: CAIRGGLETQYF. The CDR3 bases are TGTGCCATCAGAGGGGGCTTAGAGACCCAGTACTTC.

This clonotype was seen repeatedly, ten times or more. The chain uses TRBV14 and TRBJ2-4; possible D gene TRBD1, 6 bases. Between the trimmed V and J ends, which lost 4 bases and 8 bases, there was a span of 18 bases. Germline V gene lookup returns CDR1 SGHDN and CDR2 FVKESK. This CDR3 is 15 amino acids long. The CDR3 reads CASSPAVGARDIQYF. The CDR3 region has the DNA TGTGCCAGCAGCCCGGCGGTGGGGGCGAGAGACATTCAGTACTTC.

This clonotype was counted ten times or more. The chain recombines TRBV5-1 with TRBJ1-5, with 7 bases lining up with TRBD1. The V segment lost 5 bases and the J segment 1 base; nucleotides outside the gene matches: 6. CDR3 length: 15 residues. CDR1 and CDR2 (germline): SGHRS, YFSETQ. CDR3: CASRLTGESNQPQHF. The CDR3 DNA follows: TGCGCCAGCAGGCTCACAGGGGAGAGCAATCAGCCCCAGCATTTT.

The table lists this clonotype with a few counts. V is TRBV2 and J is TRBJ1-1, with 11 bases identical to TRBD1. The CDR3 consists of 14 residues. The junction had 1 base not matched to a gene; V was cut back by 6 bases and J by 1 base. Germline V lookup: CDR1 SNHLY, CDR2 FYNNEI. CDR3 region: CASRGTGGNTEAFF. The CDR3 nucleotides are TGTGCCAGCAGGGGGACAGGGGGGAACACTGAAGCTTTCTTT.

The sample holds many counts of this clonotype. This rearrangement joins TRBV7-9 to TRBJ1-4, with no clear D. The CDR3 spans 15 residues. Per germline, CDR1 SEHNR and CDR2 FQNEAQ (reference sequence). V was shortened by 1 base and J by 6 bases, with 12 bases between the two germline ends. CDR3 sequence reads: CASSLVRRPDEKLFF. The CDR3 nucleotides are TGTGCCAGCAGCTTAGTTCGCCGACCGGATGAAAAACTGTTTTTT.

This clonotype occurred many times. This chain's CDR3 is CASSLTSGGADEQFF. In nucleotides, the CDR3 is TGTGCCAGCAGTTTAACTAGCGGGGGGGCCGATGAGCAGTTCTTC. The chain carries TRBV12-3 or TRBV12-4 and TRBJ2-1; TRBD2 matches at 13 bases. This CDR3 region has 15 residues. The V segment lost 2 bases and the J segment 8 bases; nucleotides outside the gene matches: 3.

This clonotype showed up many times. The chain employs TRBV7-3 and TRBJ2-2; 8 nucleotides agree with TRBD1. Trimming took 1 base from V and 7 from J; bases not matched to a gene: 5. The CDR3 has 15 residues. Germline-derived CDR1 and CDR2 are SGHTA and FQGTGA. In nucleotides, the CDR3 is TGTGCCAGCAGCTTAAGTAGGACAGGGAACGGGGAGCTGTTTTTT. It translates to CASSLSRTGNGELFF.

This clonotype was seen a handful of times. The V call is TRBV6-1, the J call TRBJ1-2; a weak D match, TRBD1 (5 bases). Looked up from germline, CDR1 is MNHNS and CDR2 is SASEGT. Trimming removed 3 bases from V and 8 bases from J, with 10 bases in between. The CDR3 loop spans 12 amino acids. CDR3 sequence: CASSEGGRGYTF. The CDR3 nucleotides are TGTGCCAGCAGTGAGGGGGGTAGAGGCTACACCTTC.

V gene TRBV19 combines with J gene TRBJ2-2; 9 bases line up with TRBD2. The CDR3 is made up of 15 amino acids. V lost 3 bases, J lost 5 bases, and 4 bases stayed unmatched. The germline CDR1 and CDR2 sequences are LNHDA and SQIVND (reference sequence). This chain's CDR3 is CASSISGSRTGELFF. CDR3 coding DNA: TGTGCCAGTAGTATTAGCGGGAGTCGTACCGGGGAGCTGTTTTTT.

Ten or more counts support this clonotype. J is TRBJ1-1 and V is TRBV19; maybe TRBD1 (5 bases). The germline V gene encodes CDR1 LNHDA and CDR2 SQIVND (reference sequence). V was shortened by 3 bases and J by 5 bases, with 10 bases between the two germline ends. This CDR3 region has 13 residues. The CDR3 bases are TGTGCCAGTAGTATTGAGGGGCGGACTGAAGCTTTCTTT. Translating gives CASSIEGRTEAFF. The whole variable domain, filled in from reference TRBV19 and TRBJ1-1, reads DGGITQSPKYLFRKEGQNVTLSCEQNLNHDAMYWYRQDPGQGLRLIYYSQIVNDFQKGDIAEGYSVSREKKESFPLTVTSAQKNPTAFYLCASSIEGRTEAFFGQGTRLTVV.

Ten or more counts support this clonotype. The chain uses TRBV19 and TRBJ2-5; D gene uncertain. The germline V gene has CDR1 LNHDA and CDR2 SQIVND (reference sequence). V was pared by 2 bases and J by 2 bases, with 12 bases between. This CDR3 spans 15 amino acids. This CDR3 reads CASSISGRMQETQYF. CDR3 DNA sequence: TGTGCCAGTAGTATATCAGGACGGATGCAAGAGACCCAGTACTTC.

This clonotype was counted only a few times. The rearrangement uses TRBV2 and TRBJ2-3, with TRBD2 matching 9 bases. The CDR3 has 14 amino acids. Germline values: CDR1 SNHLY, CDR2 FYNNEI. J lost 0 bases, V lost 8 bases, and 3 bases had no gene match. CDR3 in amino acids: CASQRGVSTDTQYF. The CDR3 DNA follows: TGTGCCAGCCAGCGGGGGGTGAGCACAGATACGCAGTATTTT.